Listed below are T cell receptor beta chains from one sample, sequenced in a study of CD8 T cells in ankylosing spondylitis. MiXCR, run by TCRdb on the 5' RACE reads, gives a single entry per CDR3 protein. Here the sample spans over 700,000 distinct CDR3 sequences, 15% to 20% being singletons. The material sequenced was blood, either unsorted or a sorted T cell fraction (not recorded which). These receptors came from a male donor with ankylosing spondylitis. CDR3s include the opening cysteine and the closing phenylalanine or tryptophan. Fields, in order: CDR3 DNA, CDR3 protein, V gene, clone size, D gene, J gene. The D gene is left open where the match is weak. Size tells how often a clone was seen (once, few, many) or the class of an expanded clone, and some rows leave it out.

TGCAGCGGGCGGACTGGCCAAACCTTCAATGAGCAGTTCTTC,CSGRTGQTFNEQFF,TRBV29-1,NA,NA,TRBJ2-1
TGCGCCAGCAGCTTGGAAACCGATGACCACCAAGCTTTCTTT,CASSLETDDHQAFF,TRBV5-1,NA,NA,TRBJ1-1
TGCAGTGCTAGAGATCGGAGCGGGAGCAATGAGCAGTTCTTC,CSARDRSGSNEQFF,TRBV20-1,few,TRBD2,TRBJ2-1
TGTGCCAGCTCACCAACGGGGCCGGGACAGGGATCGAACACCATATATTTT,CASSPTGPGQGSNTIYF,TRBV18,few,TRBD1,TRBJ1-3
TGTGCCAGCAGTCCGGGACAGGGGAGAAGAAACTATGGCTACACCTTC,CASSPGQGRRNYGYTF,TRBV12-3/TRBV12-4,few,TRBD1,TRBJ1-2
TGTGCCACCAGCTCAAACCAGCTGGGCTATGGCTACACCTTC,CATSSNQLGYGYTF,TRBV15,NA,NA,TRBJ1-2
TGTGCCAGCAGCTCCCGGGACAGGCTAACGGGGGAGCAGTACTTC,CASSSRDRLTGEQYF,TRBV11-3,few,TRBD1,TRBJ2-7
TGTGCCAGCAGCGTAGTCCAGGGAGGGTACGGCTACACCTTC,CASSVVQGGYGYTF,TRBV9,NA,NA,TRBJ1-2
TGCGCCAGCAGCCAAAAGAACAGCGCCTTAGCTAACTATGGCTACACCTTC,CASSQKNSALANYGYTF,TRBV4-1,NA,NA,TRBJ1-2
TGTGCCAGCAGTGAAGCGCTAGGCCAGTTCTTC,CASSEALGQFF,TRBV6-1,NA,NA,TRBJ2-1
TGCGCCAGCAGCCCCCTTGGTGGTGGGCGAGAGCAGTACTTC,CASSPLGGGREQYF,TRBV5-1,NA,NA,TRBJ2-7
TGTGCCAGCACCCACAGGGGAGAGGCAAACACCATATATTTT,CASTHRGEANTIYF,TRBV7-8,NA,TRBD1,TRBJ1-3
TGTGCCATCAGTGACCGGGACAGGGGGCGCAATGAAGCTTTCTTT,CAISDRDRGRNEAFF,TRBV10-3,few,TRBD1,TRBJ1-1
TGTGCCAGCAGTCCTGGGGGCAATTCCTACGCTGAAGCTTTCTTT,CASSPGGNSYAEAFF,TRBV27,few,NA,TRBJ1-1
TGTGCCAGCAGCCCGACGACTAGACAGGGGGCATATGGCTACACCTTC,CASSPTTRQGAYGYTF,TRBV7-2,NA,TRBD1,TRBJ1-2
TGTGCCAGCAGTACAGGGACTAGCGGGAAGGTCAATGAGCAGTTCTTC,CASSTGTSGKVNEQFF,TRBV28,NA,TRBD2,TRBJ2-1
TGCGCCAGCAGCTTGGAGCCAAACCGAGGCACAGATACGCAGTATTTT,CASSLEPNRGTDTQYF,TRBV5-1,few,NA,TRBJ2-3
TGCAGCGTTGACAGGGTGAACACTGAAGCTTTCTTT,CSVDRVNTEAFF,TRBV29-1,many,NA,TRBJ1-1
TGTGCCAGCAGCTGGGCGGGAGGCGATACGCAGTATTTT,CASSWAGGDTQYF,TRBV13,NA,TRBD2,TRBJ2-3
TGTGCCAGCACCGTATACGCTCGCAGGGGGACCTTTGCGAACACCGGGGAGCTGTTTTTT,CASTVYARRGTFANTGELFF,TRBV21-1,few,NA,TRBJ2-2
TGTGCCAGCAGGCGGGAGAACACCGGGGAGCTGTTTTTT,CASRRENTGELFF,TRBV28,NA,NA,TRBJ2-2
TGTGCCAGCAGCTTACGCCCGACTGGTAATTCACCCCTCCACTTT,CASSLRPTGNSPLHF,TRBV11-2,few,NA,TRBJ1-6
TGTGCCAGCAGCTTGGGGGTGGGCAATGAGCAGTTCTTC,CASSLGVGNEQFF,TRBV5-6,few,NA,TRBJ2-1
TGTGCCAGCAGATACACGACAGGGAGAGGGGACTATGGCTACACCTTC,CASRYTTGRGDYGYTF,TRBV6-5,many,TRBD1,TRBJ1-2
TGCGCCAGCAGCGTAAGCAGACAGGGGGGCCACAATGAGCAGTTCTTC,CASSVSRQGGHNEQFF,TRBV5-1,NA,TRBD1,TRBJ2-1
TGTGCCAGCAGTTTCCAGGGTCGGTATGAGCAGTACTTC,CASSFQGRYEQYF,TRBV12-3/TRBV12-4,few,NA,TRBJ2-7
TGCAGCGTTTTACGGGACACTGAAGCTTTCTTT,CSVLRDTEAFF,TRBV29-1,NA,NA,TRBJ1-1
TGTGCCTGGAGTGTAATGGCAGTGAACAATGAGCAGTTCTTC,CAWSVMAVNNEQFF,TRBV30,NA,NA,TRBJ2-1
TGTGCCAGCAGTTTCGTGGACAGGGCTCATGGCTACACCTTC,CASSFVDRAHGYTF,TRBV12-3/TRBV12-4,NA,TRBD1,TRBJ1-2
TGCAGTGCTAGAGATCCGACTAGCTATCAAGATGAGCAGTTCTTC,CSARDPTSYQDEQFF,TRBV20-1,NA,TRBD2,TRBJ2-1
TGTGCCAGCAGTTTATCGGTGGGAGAAGGGAGGGAGACCCAGTACTTC,CASSLSVGEGRETQYF,TRBV28,NA,NA,TRBJ2-5
TGCGCCAGCAGGGACGGGGGGGCCGGAGATACGCAGTATTTT,CASRDGGAGDTQYF,TRBV5-1,NA,TRBD2,TRBJ2-3
TGTGCCAGCAGTTTTGGGAGGCGCAATCAGCCCCAGCATTTT,CASSFGRRNQPQHF,TRBV12-3/TRBV12-4,many,NA,TRBJ1-5
TGTGCCAGCAGCCCTTCCGACGGACGCACGGCCACAGATACGCAGTATTTT,CASSPSDGRTATDTQYF,TRBV3-1,NA,NA,TRBJ2-3
TGTGCCAGCGGTGACAGGAAGAACACTGAAGCTTTCTTT,CASGDRKNTEAFF,TRBV7-8,NA,NA,TRBJ1-1
TGCAGTGCTCCCACCCCGGGACAGGGTTTAGCGCGGGATTATTATCGTGAGCAGTTCTTC,CSAPTPGQGLARDYYREQFF,TRBV20-1,few,TRBD1,TRBJ2-1
TGTGCCATCAGTGAGAGGGGAACCGGCGAGCAGTACTTC,CAISERGTGEQYF,TRBV10-3,few,NA,TRBJ2-7
TGTGCCAGCAGCTTGATTTCCCCCGGGGAGCTGTTTTTT,CASSLISPGELFF,TRBV7-8,NA,NA,TRBJ2-2
TGTGCCAGCAGCGCGACTAGCGGGTGGTCAGATACGCAGTATTTT,CASSATSGWSDTQYF,TRBV9,NA,TRBD2,TRBJ2-3
TGCGCCAGCAGGCCCTCAAGCGGGATGGGAGAGACCCAGTACTTC,CASRPSSGMGETQYF,TRBV4-1,few,TRBD2,TRBJ2-5
TGTGCCAGCAGGGTACAATCCTCATCGGGTGAGCAGTTCTTC,CASRVQSSSGEQFF,TRBV7-2,NA,NA,TRBJ2-1
TGTGCCAGCAGTTTGAGGGGGCGGGCTTTCTTT,CASSLRGRAFF,TRBV12-3/TRBV12-4,few,TRBD1,TRBJ1-1
TGTGCCAGCAGCGTAGGGACAAGTAGAGAGACCCAGTACTTC,CASSVGTSRETQYF,TRBV9,NA,NA,TRBJ2-5
TGTGCCAGCAGCTTAGAGAACCCCGGCTACACCTTC,CASSLENPGYTF,TRBV7-9,few,NA,TRBJ1-2
TGTGCCAGCAGCCACCCGGACAGACAGACGAGTGGCTACACCTTC,CASSHPDRQTSGYTF,TRBV9,many,NA,TRBJ1-2
TGTGCCACCAGCGGTGAAACCTACAATGAGCAGTTCTTC,CATSGETYNEQFF,TRBV24-1,many,NA,TRBJ2-1
TGTGCCAGCACCATCGGGAACAGGGACCTCTCTGGAAACACCATATATTTT,CASTIGNRDLSGNTIYF,TRBV12-3/TRBV12-4,few,NA,TRBJ1-3
TGCAGCGTTGAATATCTCCGAGGGGGTTCTAGCTATGGCTACACCTTC,CSVEYLRGGSSYGYTF,TRBV29-1,few,NA,TRBJ1-2
TGTGCCAGCAGGGGACAGGGTAAGGGCAATCAGCCCCAGCATTTT,CASRGQGKGNQPQHF,TRBV25-1,NA,TRBD1,TRBJ1-5
TGTGCCAGCTCTTCAGGGGATCCAGATACGCAGTATTTT,CASSSGDPDTQYF,TRBV6-4,NA,NA,TRBJ2-3
TGTGCCAGCAGCGTTAGCGGGGCTAGCACAGATACGCAGTATTTT,CASSVSGASTDTQYF,TRBV9,once,TRBD2,TRBJ2-3
TGTGCCAGCAGTTTAGGGCTAGCGGGTACCGGGGAGCTGTTTTTT,CASSLGLAGTGELFF,TRBV5-1,many,TRBD2,TRBJ2-2
TGCGCCAGCAGCCCGGGACTAGCGGGACCCTACGAGCAGTACTTC,CASSPGLAGPYEQYF,TRBV5-1,NA,TRBD2,TRBJ2-7
TGTGCCAGCAGTTTTCTCGGGACACCTAGGGAGACCCAGTACTTC,CASSFLGTPRETQYF,TRBV12-3/TRBV12-4,NA,NA,TRBJ2-5
TGTGCCAGCAGCTCTTCATTAGGGGGGCGTGAGCTGTTTTTT,CASSSSLGGRELFF,TRBV7-2,NA,NA,TRBJ2-2